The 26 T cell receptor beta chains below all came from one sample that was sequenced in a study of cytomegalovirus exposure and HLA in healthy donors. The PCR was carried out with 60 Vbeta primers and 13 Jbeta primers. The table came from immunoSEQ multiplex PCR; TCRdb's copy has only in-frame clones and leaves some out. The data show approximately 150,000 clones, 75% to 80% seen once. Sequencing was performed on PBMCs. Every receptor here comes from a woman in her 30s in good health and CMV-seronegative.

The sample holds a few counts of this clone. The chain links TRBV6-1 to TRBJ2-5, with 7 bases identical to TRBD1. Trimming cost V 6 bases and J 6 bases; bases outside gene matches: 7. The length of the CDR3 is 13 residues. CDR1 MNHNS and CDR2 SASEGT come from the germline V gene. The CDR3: CASSPDRAQTQYF. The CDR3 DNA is TGTGCCAGCAGCCCAGACAGGGCGCAGACCCAGTACTTC.

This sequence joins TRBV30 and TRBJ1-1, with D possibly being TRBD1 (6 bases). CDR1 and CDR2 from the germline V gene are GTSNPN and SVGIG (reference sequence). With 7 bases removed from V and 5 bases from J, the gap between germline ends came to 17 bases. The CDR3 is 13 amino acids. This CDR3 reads CAFVRGGETEAFF. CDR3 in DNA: TGTGCCTTCGTTCGGGGGGGCGAAACTGAAGCTTTCTTT.

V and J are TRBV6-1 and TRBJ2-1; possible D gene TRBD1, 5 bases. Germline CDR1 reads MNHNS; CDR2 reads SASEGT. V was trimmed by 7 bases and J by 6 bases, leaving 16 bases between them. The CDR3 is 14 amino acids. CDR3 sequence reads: CASMQRGPSNEQFF. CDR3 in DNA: TGTGCCAGCATGCAAAGGGGCCCCAGCAATGAGCAGTTCTTC.

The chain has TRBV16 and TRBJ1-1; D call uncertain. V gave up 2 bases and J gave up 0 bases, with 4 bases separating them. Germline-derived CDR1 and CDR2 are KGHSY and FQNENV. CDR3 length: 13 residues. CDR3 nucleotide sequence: TGTGCCAGCAGCCAACTTGTGAACACTGAAGCTTTCTTT. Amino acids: CASSQLVNTEAFF.

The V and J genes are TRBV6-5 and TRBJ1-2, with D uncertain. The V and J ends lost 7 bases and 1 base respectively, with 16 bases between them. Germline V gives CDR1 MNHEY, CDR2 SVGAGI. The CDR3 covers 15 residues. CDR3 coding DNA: TGTGCCAGCAAAGCACCGGGATCACTTAACTATGGCTACACCTTC. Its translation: CASKAPGSLNYGYTF.

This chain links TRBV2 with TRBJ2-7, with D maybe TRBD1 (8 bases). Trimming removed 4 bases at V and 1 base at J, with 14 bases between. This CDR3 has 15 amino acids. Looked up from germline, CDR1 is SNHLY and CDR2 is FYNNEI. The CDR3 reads CASSGTGGGSYEQYF. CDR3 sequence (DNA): TGTGCCAGCAGTGGCACAGGGGGAGGGTCCTACGAGCAGTACTTC.

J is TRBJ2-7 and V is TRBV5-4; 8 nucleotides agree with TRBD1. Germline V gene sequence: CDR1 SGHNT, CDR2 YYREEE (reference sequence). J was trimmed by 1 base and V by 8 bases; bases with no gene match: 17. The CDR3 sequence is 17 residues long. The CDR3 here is CASYPGQEPARSYEQYF. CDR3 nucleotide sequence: TGTGCCAGTTACCCGGGACAGGAGCCAGCTAGGTCCTACGAGCAGTACTTC. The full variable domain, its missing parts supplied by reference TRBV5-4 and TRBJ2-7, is ETGVTQSPTHLIKTRGQQVTLRCSSQSGHNTVSWYQQALGQGPQFIFQYYREEENGRGNFPPRFSGLQFPNYSSELNVNALELDDSALYLCASYPGQEPARSYEQYFGPGTRLTVT.

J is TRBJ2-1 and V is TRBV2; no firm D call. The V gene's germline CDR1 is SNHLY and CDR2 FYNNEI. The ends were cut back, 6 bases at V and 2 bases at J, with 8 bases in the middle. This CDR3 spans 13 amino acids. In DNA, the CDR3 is TGTGCCAGCAGCGATACAGCCTACAATGAGCAGTTCTTC. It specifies CASSDTAYNEQFF.

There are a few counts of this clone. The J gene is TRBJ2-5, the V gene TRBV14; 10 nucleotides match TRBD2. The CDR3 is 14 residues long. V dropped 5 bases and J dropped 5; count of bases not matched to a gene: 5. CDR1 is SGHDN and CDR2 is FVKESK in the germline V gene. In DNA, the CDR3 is TGTGCCAGCAGCGGAGCGGGGGGGCGGGAGACCCAGTACTTC. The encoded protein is CASSGAGGRETQYF.

This chain's CDR3 is CASSETHTEAFF. CDR3 nucleotide sequence: TGTGCCAGCAGCGAGACTCACACTGAAGCTTTCTTT. The chain links TRBV9 to TRBJ1-1, with D unresolved. Looked up from germline, CDR1 is SGDLS and CDR2 is YYNGEE. CDR3 length: 12 amino acids. V was shortened by 3 bases and J by 3 bases, with 6 bases between the two germline ends.

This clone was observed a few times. The CDR3 sequence is CALGNREGGPGNQPQHF. The CDR3 DNA follows: TGTGCCTTGGGAAACAGGGAGGGGGGCCCCGGCAATCAGCCCCAGCATTTT. The V gene is TRBV2, the J gene TRBJ1-5; D possibly corresponds to TRBD1 (6 bases). The CDR3 runs 17 residues. Germline CDR1 is SNHLY and CDR2 is FYNNEI. V gave up 11 bases and J gave up 2 bases, with 25 bases separating them.

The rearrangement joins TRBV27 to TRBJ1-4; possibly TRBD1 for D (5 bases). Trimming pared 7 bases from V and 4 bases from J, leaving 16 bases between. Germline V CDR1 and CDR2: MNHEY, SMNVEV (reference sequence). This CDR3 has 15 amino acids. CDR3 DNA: TGTGCCAGCACTCTACGGAGGGGAAATAATGAAAAACTGTTTTTT. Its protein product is CASTLRRGNNEKLFF.

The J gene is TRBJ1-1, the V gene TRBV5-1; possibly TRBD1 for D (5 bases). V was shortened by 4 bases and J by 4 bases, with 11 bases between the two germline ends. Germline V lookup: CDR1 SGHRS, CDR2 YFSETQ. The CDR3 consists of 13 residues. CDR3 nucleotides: TGCGCCAGCAGCATAGGCCAGGGCACTGAAGCTTTCTTT. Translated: CASSIGQGTEAFF. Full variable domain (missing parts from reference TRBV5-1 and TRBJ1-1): KAGVTQTPRYLIKTRGQQVTLSCSPISGHRSVSWYQQTPGQGLQFLFEYFSETQRNKGNFPGRFSGRQFSNSRSEMNVSTLELGDSALYLCASSIGQGTEAFFGQGTRLTVV.

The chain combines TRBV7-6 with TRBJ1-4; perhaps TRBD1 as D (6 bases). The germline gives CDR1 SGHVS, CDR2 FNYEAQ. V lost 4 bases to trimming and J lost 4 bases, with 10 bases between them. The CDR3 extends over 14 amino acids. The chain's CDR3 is CASSWTAFNEKLFF. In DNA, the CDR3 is TGTGCCAGCAGCTGGACAGCCTTTAATGAAAAACTGTTTTTT.

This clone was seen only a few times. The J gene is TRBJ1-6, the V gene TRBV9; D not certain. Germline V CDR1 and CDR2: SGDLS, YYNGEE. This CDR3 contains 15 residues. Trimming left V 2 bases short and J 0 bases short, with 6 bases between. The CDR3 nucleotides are TGTGCCAGCAGCGTGAGTCCCTCCTATAATTCACCCCTCCACTTT. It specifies CASSVSPSYNSPLHF.

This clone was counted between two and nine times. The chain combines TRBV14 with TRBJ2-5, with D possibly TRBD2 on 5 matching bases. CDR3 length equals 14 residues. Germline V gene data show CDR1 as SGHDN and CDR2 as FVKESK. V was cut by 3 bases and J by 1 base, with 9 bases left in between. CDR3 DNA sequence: TGTGCCAGCAGCCAGCCTGGGAGCCAAGAGACCCAGTACTTC. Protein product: CASSQPGSQETQYF.

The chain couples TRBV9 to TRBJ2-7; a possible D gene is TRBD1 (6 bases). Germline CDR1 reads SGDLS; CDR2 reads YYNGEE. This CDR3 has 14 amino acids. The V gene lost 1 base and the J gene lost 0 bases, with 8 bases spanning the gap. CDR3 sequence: CASSVTGSSYEQYF. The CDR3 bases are TGTGCCAGCAGCGTAACAGGGTCCTCCTACGAGCAGTACTTC.

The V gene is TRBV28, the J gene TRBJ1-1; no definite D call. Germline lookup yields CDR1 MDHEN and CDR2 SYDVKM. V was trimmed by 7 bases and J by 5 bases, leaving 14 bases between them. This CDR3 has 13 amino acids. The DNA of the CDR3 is TGTGCCAGCACCACGCGTTCTTTTACTGAAGCTTTCTTT. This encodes CASTTRSFTEAFF.

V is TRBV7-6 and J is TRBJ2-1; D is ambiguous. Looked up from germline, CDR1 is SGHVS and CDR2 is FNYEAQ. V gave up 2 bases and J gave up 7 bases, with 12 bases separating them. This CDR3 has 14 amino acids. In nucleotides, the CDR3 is TGTGCCAGCAGCTTAAGGCCTTCTAGGAATGAGCAGTTCTTC. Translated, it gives CASSLRPSRNEQFF.

This chain's CDR3 is CAWGSGTGYTGELFF. CDR3 DNA sequence: TGTGCCTGGGGCTCCGGGACAGGATACACCGGGGAGCTGTTTTTT. The rearrangement joins TRBV30 to TRBJ2-2; 8 bases line up with TRBD1. V lost 5 bases, J lost 3 bases, and 8 bases stayed unmatched. From germline, CDR1 is GTSNPN and CDR2 SVGIG (reference sequence). The CDR3 is 15 amino acids.

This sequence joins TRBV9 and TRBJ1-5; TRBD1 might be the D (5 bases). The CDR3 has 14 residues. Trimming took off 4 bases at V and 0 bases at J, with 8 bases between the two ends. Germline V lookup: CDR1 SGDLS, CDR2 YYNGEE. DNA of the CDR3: TGTGCCAGCAGCTGGGGGGATAGCAATCAGCCCCAGCATTTT. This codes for CASSWGDSNQPQHF. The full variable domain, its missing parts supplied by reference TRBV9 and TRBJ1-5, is DSGVTQTPKHLITATGQRVTLRCSPRSGDLSVYWYQQSLDQGLQFLIQYYNGEERAKGNILERFSAQQFPDLHSELNLSSLELGDSALYFCASSWGDSNQPQHFGDGTRLSIL.

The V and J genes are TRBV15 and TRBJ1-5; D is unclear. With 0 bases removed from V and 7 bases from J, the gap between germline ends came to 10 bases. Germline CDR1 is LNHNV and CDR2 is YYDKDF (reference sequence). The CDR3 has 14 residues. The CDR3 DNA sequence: TGTGCCACCAGCAGAGAAGCGCCCGAGCAGCCCCAGCATTTT. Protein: CATSREAPEQPQHF.

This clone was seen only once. The DNA of the CDR3 is TGTGCCAGCAGGGGGGGTTTCACAGATACGCAGTATTTT. Residues: CASRGGFTDTQYF. The chain uses TRBV6-4 and TRBJ2-3; D is perhaps TRBD2 (6 bases). CDR3 length equals 13 residues. Germline lookup yields CDR1 MRHNA and CDR2 SNTAGT. Trimming stripped 6 bases from V and 2 bases from J, with 9 bases between.

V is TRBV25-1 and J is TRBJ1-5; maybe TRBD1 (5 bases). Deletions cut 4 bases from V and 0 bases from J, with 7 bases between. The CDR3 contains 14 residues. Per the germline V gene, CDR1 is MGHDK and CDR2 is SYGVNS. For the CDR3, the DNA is TGTGCCAGCAGTGGACAGAATAGCAATCAGCCCCAGCATTTT. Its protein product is CASSGQNSNQPQHF. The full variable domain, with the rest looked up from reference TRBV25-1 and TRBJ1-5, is EADIYQTPRYLVIGTGKKITLECSQTMGHDKMYWYQQDPGMELHLIHYSYGVNSTEKGDLSSESTVSRIRTEHFPLTLESARPSHTSQYLCASSGQNSNQPQHFGDGTRLSIL.

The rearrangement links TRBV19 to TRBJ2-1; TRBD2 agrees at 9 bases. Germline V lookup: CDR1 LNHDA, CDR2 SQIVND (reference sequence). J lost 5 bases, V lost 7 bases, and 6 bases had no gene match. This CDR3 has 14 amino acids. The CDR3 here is CASTRGGENNEQFF. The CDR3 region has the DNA TGTGCCAGTACACGCGGGGGGGAAAACAATGAGCAGTTCTTC.

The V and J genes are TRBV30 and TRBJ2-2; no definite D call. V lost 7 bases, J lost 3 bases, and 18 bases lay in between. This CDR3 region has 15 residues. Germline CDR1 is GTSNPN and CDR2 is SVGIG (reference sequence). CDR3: CASSMGAIHTGELFF. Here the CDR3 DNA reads TGTGCCTCGTCGATGGGCGCCATTCACACCGGGGAGCTGTTTTTT.